These 29 T cell receptor beta chains were all obtained from the same sample, sequenced in a study of blood T cell repertoires in COVID-19. TCRdb's copy holds only in-frame clones and misses some; the assay was immunoSEQ multiplex PCR. The sample has around 170,000 clones; about 81% are singletons. The sample was peripheral blood. The receptors stem from a man aged 25 to 40 with active or convalescent COVID-19.

The chain links TRBV19 to TRBJ2-7; D is possibly TRBD2 (6 bases). Germline V gives CDR1 LNHDA, CDR2 SQIVND (reference sequence). CDR3 length: 14 amino acids. Trimming took off 1 base at V and 2 bases at J, with 9 bases between the two ends. CDR3 DNA sequence: TGTGCCAGTAGTATAGGTTGGGGGGCCTACGAGCAGTACGTC. Translation gives CASSIGWGAYEQYV.

In regard to this clone: Mismatch with germline at one junction end may stem from a read error. The chain couples TRBV12-3 or TRBV12-4 to TRBJ1-1; D gene ambiguous. This CDR3 has 13 residues. The CDR3 region has the DNA TGTGCCAGCAGTTTACCCGGGAACGCTGAAGCTTTCTTT. This codes for CASSLPGNAEAFF.

This chain connects TRBV4-3 to TRBJ2-7, with TRBD2 matching over 7 bases. Germline CDR1 LGHNA, CDR2 YSLEER. CDR3 length: 16 residues. The V and J ends lost 4 bases and 2 bases, in that order; junction bases with no gene match: 11. CDR3 amino acids: CASSPAYTSATYEQYF. The CDR3 nucleotides read TGCGCCAGCAGCCCAGCTTACACTAGCGCTACCTACGAGCAGTACTTC.

The chain is built from TRBV6-2 or TRBV6-3 and TRBJ2-1, with 8 bases matching TRBD2. The CDR3 covers 15 residues. Trimming removed 5 bases from V and 9 bases from J; junction bases left unmatched: 12. Germline V lookup: CDR1 MNHEY, CDR2 SVGEGT. The CDR3 region has the DNA TGTGCCAGCAGTCTTACTAGCGGAGCCTTTCGTGAGCAGTTCTTC. Translated: CASSLTSGAFREQFF.

CDR3 DNA sequence: TGTGCCAGCAGGACTAGCGGGGGTTCAGATACGCAGTATTTT. Residues: CASRTSGGSDTQYF. This chain links TRBV7-3 with TRBJ2-3; TRBD2 agrees at 12 bases. The V segment lost 6 bases and the J segment 4 bases; nucleotides outside the gene matches: 2. CDR1 is SGHTA, CDR2 FQGTGA, per germline. CDR3 length: 14 residues.

The chain recombines TRBV28 with TRBJ1-3; D is undetermined. The CDR3 is made up of 14 amino acids. Trimming removed 6 bases at V and 2 bases at J, with 11 bases between. CDR1 is MDHEN and CDR2 is SYDVKM in the germline V gene. The CDR3 sequence is CASSAGGTGNTIYF. CDR3 nucleotides: TGTGCCAGCAGCGCTGGTGGCACTGGAAACACCATATATTTT.

The chain couples TRBV5-4 to TRBJ1-1; the match to TRBD1 covers 7 bases. The V segment lost 4 bases and the J segment 5 bases; nucleotides outside the gene matches: 26. Germline V CDR1 and CDR2: SGHNT, YYREEE (reference sequence). The CDR3 is made up of 20 amino acids. In nucleotides, the CDR3 is TGTGCCAGCAGCCCGCCCGGGGGACATCTCCTTCCCAGGGGGAAAACTGAAGCTTTCTTT. Protein product: CASSPPGGHLLPRGKTEAFF.

The chain combines TRBV11-3 with TRBJ2-1; the match to TRBD2 covers 9 bases. The CDR3 loop spans 17 amino acids. V gave up 0 bases and J gave up 9 bases; unmatched junction bases: 12. CDR1 SGHNT and CDR2 YENEEA come from the germline V gene. DNA for the CDR3: TGTGCCAGCAGCTTAGATGTAGGAGCGGGAGGTAGCGGTGAGCAGTTCTTC. It yields the protein CASSLDVGAGGSGEQFF.

The gene calls are TRBV19 and TRBJ2-3, with D possibly TRBD2 on 5 matching bases. CDR3 size: 16 residues. Trimming took off 3 bases at V and 1 base at J, with 14 bases between the two ends. CDR1 and CDR2 (germline): LNHDA, SQIVND (reference sequence). The CDR3 sequence: CASSIRRGEGTDTQYF. The CDR3 DNA reads as TGTGCCAGTAGTATTCGACGGGGTGAAGGCACAGATACGCAGTATTTT.

The V gene is TRBV7-3, the J gene TRBJ2-2, with TRBD2 as a possible D gene (6 bases). The length of the CDR3 is 17 residues. Germline V gene data show CDR1 as SGHTA and CDR2 as FQGTGA. V gave up 4 bases and J gave up 4 bases, with 19 bases separating them. The CDR3 DNA follows: TGTGCCAGCAGCTCTCTCGCGTGGGGTAGCGGCACCGGGGAGCTGTTTTTT. Translating it yields CASSSLAWGSGTGELFF.

This clone was observed a handful of times. This rearrangement joins TRBV6-5 to TRBJ1-2; 10 bases map to TRBD1. CDR1 is MNHEY, CDR2 SVGAGI, per germline. CDR3 length: 14 amino acids. J gave up 5 bases and V 5 bases, and 5 bases lay outside the gene matches. The CDR3 loop reads CASSPGTGAYGYTF. The CDR3 DNA sequence: TGTGCCAGCAGTCCTGGGACAGGGGCTTATGGCTACACCTTC.

The CDR3 region is CSAGLGNEQYF. The CDR3 DNA is TGCAGTGCCGGACTAGGTAACGAGCAGTACTTC. The chain has TRBV20-1 and TRBJ2-7; 7 positions agree with TRBD2. Trimming cost V 6 bases and J 5 bases; bases outside gene matches: 4. CDR3 length equals 11 residues. Per the germline V gene, CDR1 is DFQATT and CDR2 is SNEGSKA (reference sequence).

The rearrangement joins TRBV5-5 to TRBJ2-5, with 14 bases lining up with TRBD2. The CDR3 covers 17 residues. CDR1 is SGHKS, CDR2 YYEKEE, per germline (reference sequence). V dropped 4 bases and J dropped 2; count of bases not matched to a gene: 7. CDR3 DNA sequence: TGTGCCAGCAGCAAGGCCGGGACTAGCGGGGGACAAGAGACCCAGTACTTC. This encodes CASSKAGTSGGQETQYF.

This clone showed up just once. The chain employs TRBV5-4 and TRBJ1-2; TRBD1 matches 7 bases. The CDR3 spans 15 residues. Germline CDR1 is SGHNT and CDR2 is YYREEE (reference sequence). The ends lost 2 bases at V and 4 bases at J; junction bases unmatched: 8. The CDR3 spells CASSFDRVKGYGYTF. CDR3 coding DNA: TGTGCCAGCAGCTTCGACAGGGTAAAAGGCTATGGCTACACCTTC. The whole variable domain, remainder taken from reference TRBV5-4 and TRBJ1-2, is ETGVTQSPTHLIKTRGQQVTLRCSSQSGHNTVSWYQQALGQGPQFIFQYYREEENGRGNFPPRFSGLQFPNYSSELNVNALELDDSALYLCASSFDRVKGYGYTFGSGTRLTVV.

The chain links TRBV7-8 to TRBJ2-1; possibly TRBD1 for D (5 bases). CDR3 length: 15 residues. V dropped 1 base and J dropped 1 base, with 8 bases sitting between them. The germline V gene encodes CDR1 SGHVS and CDR2 FQNEAQ. The chain's CDR3 is CASSLVRASYNEQFF. CDR3 DNA sequence: TGTGCCAGCAGCTTAGTCAGGGCTTCCTACAATGAGCAGTTCTTC.

The CDR3 sequence: CASTLGGTGTNEQFF. The CDR3 DNA reads TGCGCCAGCACCCTTGGCGGGACAGGGACCAATGAGCAGTTCTTC. V is TRBV4-1 and J is TRBJ2-1; 9 bases agree with TRBD1. The ends lost 7 bases at V and 6 bases at J; junction bases unmatched: 10. Germline V gene lookup returns CDR1 MGHRA and CDR2 YSYEKL. The CDR3 extends over 15 amino acids.

V gene TRBV10-3 combines with J gene TRBJ2-7; the D is unclear. The CDR3 spans 12 residues. Trimming took off 11 bases at V and 0 bases at J, with 11 bases between the two ends. The germline V gene has CDR1 ENHRY and CDR2 SYGVKD. The CDR3 DNA is TGTGCCGTAGCCAGTCTCTCCTACGAGCAGTACTTC. Translation gives CAVASLSYEQYF.

The sample holds one count of this clone. V gene TRBV6-1 combines with J gene TRBJ2-3; D perhaps matches TRBD2 (7 bases). V was trimmed by 0 bases and J by 3 bases, leaving 22 bases between them. Germline CDR1 MNHNS, CDR2 SASEGT. This CDR3 is 19 amino acids long. In nucleotides, the CDR3 is TGTGCCAGCAGTGAAGCTTGGGGGGGCGATCTGGCAGGGACAGATACGCAGTATTTT. As protein: CASSEAWGGDLAGTDTQYF.

The J gene is TRBJ1-5, the V gene TRBV6-5; D remains unclear. Trimming shortened V by 4 bases and J by 7 bases, and 14 bases separated the two germline ends. CDR1 and CDR2 (germline): MNHEY, SVGAGI. This CDR3 is built from 14 residues. For the CDR3, the DNA is TGTGCCAGCAGTTTACATGGAGTCAACCAGCCCCAGCATTTT. It specifies CASSLHGVNQPQHF.

V and J are TRBV18 and TRBJ1-1; a weak D match, TRBD1 (6 bases). The CDR3 is 14 residues long. Germline loops: CDR1 KGHSH, CDR2 LQKENI. Trimming took 3 bases from V and 4 from J, leaving 12 bases between them. In nucleotides, the CDR3 is TGTGCCAGCTCACCCGCCACAGGGAGCACTGAAGCTTTCTTT. It yields the protein CASSPATGSTEAFF. The variable domain in full, completed from reference TRBV18 and TRBJ1-1, reads NAGVMQNPRHLVRRRGQEARLRCSPMKGHSHVYWYRQLPEEGLKFMVYLQKENIIDESGMPKERFSAEFPKEGPSILRIQQVVRGDSAAYFCASSPATGSTEAFFGQGTRLTVV.

The genes are TRBV4-3 and TRBJ1-1; 7 bases are a match to TRBD1. In germline, CDR1 is LGHNA, CDR2 YSLEER. The CDR3 extends over 14 amino acids. V lost 4 bases to trimming and J lost 8 bases; unmatched junction nucleotides: 10. This chain's CDR3 is CASSLEDRPREAFF. The DNA for the CDR3 is TGCGCCAGCAGCCTAGAGGACAGGCCTAGAGAAGCTTTCTTT.

This clone was counted between two and nine times. The chain is built from TRBV7-2 and TRBJ2-5; 13 nucleotides match TRBD2. The germline CDR1 and CDR2 sequences are SGHTA and FQGNSA. The length of the CDR3 is 16 residues. With V trimmed by 0 bases and J by 4 bases, 2 bases remained unmatched. CDR3 in amino acids: CASSLARTSGRETQYF. The CDR3 region has the DNA TGTGCCAGCAGCTTAGCCCGGACTAGCGGGAGAGAGACCCAGTACTTC.

V and J are TRBV7-6 and TRBJ2-1; 8 nucleotides match TRBD2. Trimming cost V 5 bases and J 5 bases; bases outside gene matches: 8. Per germline, CDR1 SGHVS and CDR2 FNYEAQ. The CDR3 loop spans 15 amino acids. The CDR3 coding sequence is TGTGCCAGCAGCGGCCGGGGGGGGTGGCACAATGAGCAGTTCTTC. Residues: CASSGRGGWHNEQFF.

A few counts support this clone. The rearrangement joins TRBV7-2 to TRBJ1-1, with TRBD1 matching over 12 bases. The CDR3 totals 13 residues. Losses at the gene ends were 4 bases for V and 12 bases for J; bases not matched to a gene: 6. In germline, CDR1 is SGHTA, CDR2 FQGNSA. The CDR3 loop is CASSSRDRGPTFF. The CDR3 DNA reads TGTGCCAGCAGCTCCCGGGACAGGGGGCCGACTTTCTTT.

The chain couples TRBV24-1 to TRBJ1-1; D is undetermined. Trimming pared 2 bases from V and 10 bases from J, leaving 10 bases between. This CDR3 has 12 amino acids. Germline V CDR1 and CDR2: KGHDR, SFDVKD. The CDR3 is CATSDSARRAFF. Written as DNA, the CDR3 is TGTGCCACCAGTGATTCGGCCCGGAGAGCTTTCTTT.

The V gene is TRBV19, the J gene TRBJ2-1; TRBD1 matches 8 bases. The germline gives CDR1 LNHDA, CDR2 SQIVND (reference sequence). This CDR3 is built from 15 residues. With 10 bases clipped from V and 2 bases from J, the junction kept 10 bases outside the gene matches. The CDR3 reads CATSDRGGPYNEQFF. In nucleotides, the CDR3 is TGTGCCACAAGTGACAGGGGAGGACCCTACAATGAGCAGTTCTTC.

This chain uses TRBV27 with TRBJ2-3, with D perhaps matching TRBD1 (5 bases). The CDR3 is 13 amino acids. Trimming took 7 bases from V and 1 from J, leaving 9 bases between them. Germline lookup yields CDR1 MNHEY and CDR2 SMNVEV (reference sequence). The CDR3 DNA reads TGTGCCAGCAACCTACAGGGCACAGATACGCAGTATTTT. Translation gives CASNLQGTDTQYF.

The chain employs TRBV12-5 and TRBJ1-4; 8 bases are a match to TRBD1. Germline loops: CDR1 LGHNT, CDR2 FRNRAP. The CDR3 consists of 16 residues. V trimming: 2 bases; J trimming: 5 bases; junction bases outside the gene matches: 7. CDR3: CASGLTNRGRNEKLFF. Here the CDR3 DNA reads TGTGCTAGTGGTTTGACGAACAGGGGGAGGAATGAAAAACTGTTTTTT.

This clone has just a few counts. This chain joins TRBV19 and TRBJ1-3; D uncertain. This CDR3 is built from 15 residues. Trimming removed 8 bases at V and 0 bases at J, with 14 bases between. Looked up from germline, CDR1 is LNHDA and CDR2 is SQIVND (reference sequence). The chain's CDR3 is CASETSVRSGNTIYF. The CDR3 DNA sequence: TGTGCCAGTGAAACATCCGTACGCTCTGGAAACACCATATATTTT.